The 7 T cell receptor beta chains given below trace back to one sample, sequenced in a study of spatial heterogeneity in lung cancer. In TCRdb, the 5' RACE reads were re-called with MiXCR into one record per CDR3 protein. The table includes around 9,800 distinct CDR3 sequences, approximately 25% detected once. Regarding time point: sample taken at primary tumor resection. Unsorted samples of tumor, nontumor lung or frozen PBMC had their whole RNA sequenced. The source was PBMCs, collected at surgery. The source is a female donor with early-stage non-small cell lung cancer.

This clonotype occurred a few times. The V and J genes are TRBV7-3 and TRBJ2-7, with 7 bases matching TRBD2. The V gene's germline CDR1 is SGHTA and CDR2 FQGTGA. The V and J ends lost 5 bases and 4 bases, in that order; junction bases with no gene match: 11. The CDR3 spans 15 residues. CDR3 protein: CASSVAGDPGYEQYF. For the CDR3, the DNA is TGTGCCAGCAGCGTCGCGGGAGACCCCGGGTACGAGCAGTACTTC.

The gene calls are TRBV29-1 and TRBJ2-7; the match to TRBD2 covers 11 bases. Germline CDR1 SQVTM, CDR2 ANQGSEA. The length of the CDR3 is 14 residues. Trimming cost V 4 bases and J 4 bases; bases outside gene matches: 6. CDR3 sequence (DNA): TGCAGCGTTGTGTGGGCTAGCGGGGGGTACGAGCAGTACTTC. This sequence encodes CSVVWASGGYEQYF.

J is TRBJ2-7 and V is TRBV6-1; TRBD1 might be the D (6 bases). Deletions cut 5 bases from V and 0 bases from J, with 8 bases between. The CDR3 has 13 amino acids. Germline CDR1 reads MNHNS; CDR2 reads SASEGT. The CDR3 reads CASSHRASYEQYF. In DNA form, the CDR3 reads TGTGCCAGCAGTCACAGGGCCTCCTACGAGCAGTACTTC.

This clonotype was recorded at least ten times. Here the CDR3 reads CASSLGGVNTEAFF. The CDR3 nucleotides are TGCGCCAGCAGCTTGGGAGGGGTGAACACTGAAGCTTTCTTT. This chain links TRBV5-1 with TRBJ1-1; D may be TRBD1 (5 bases). The CDR3 covers 14 residues. V lost 0 bases, J lost 0 bases, and 6 bases lay in between. Germline V gives CDR1 SGHRS, CDR2 YFSETQ.

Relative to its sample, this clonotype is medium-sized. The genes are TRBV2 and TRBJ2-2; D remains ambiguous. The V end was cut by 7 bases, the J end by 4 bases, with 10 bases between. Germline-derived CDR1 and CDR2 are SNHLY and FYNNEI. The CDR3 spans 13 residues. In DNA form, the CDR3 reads TGTGCCAGCATACGACAAGTCACCGGGGAGCTGTTTTTT. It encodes CASIRQVTGELFF.

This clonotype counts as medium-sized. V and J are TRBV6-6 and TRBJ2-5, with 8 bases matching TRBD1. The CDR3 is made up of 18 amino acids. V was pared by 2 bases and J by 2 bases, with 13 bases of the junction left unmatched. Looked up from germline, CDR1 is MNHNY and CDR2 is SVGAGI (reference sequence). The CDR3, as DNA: TGTGCCAGCAGTTACCCACGAACCGGGGACAGGCCGCAAGAGACCCAGTACTTC. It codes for CASSYPRTGDRPQETQYF.

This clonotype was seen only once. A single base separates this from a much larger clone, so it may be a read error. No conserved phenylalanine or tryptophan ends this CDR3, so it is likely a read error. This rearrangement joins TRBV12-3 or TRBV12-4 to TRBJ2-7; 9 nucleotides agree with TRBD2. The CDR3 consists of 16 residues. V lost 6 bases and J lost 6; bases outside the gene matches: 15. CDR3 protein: CASRFASGIPAGEQYL. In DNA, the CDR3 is TGTGCCAGCAGGTTTGCTAGCGGGATCCCCGCGGGCGAGCAGTACTTA.